This T cell receptor (beta chain) is from a study of beta chain features in type 1 diabetes. The investigators reverse transcribed all of the isolated RNA, so they sequenced expressed TCRB transcripts. Data came from immunoSEQ multiplex PCR; TCRdb stores just in-frame clones and leaves some out. This table has about 400,000 clones, approximately 12% appearing once. Germline lookup yields CDR1 LNHDA and CDR2 SQIVND (reference sequence). V was pared by 4 bases and J by 1 base, with 4 bases of the junction left unmatched. The CDR3 loop spans 15 amino acids. This clone was observed a few times. The clonotype comes from a young man in good health. Source material: naive CD4+ T cells from blood. The chain is built from TRBV19 and TRBJ1-5; TRBD1 aligns across 7 bases. The chain's CDR3 is CASSKGGRSNQPQHF. CDR3 sequence (DNA): TGTGCCAGTAGTAAAGGGGGCCGGAGCAATCAGCCCCAGCATTTT. The entire variable domain, with the rest obtained from reference TRBV19 and TRBJ1-5, is as follows: DGGITQSPKYLFRKEGQNVTLSCEQNLNHDAMYWYRQDPGQGLRLIYYSQIVNDFQKGDIAEGYSVSREKKESFPLTVTSAQKNPTAFYLCASSKGGRSNQPQHFGDGTRLSIL.